This T cell receptor (beta chain) was recorded in a study of T cells after yellow fever vaccination. TCRdb reanalysed the 5' RACE reads using MiXCR and keeps one entry per CDR3 protein. The sample records about 210,000 distinct CDR3 sequences, around 6.7% being singletons. This clonotype came up a few times. The material was CD4+ T cells sorted from PBMCs, obtained on the day of the yellow fever booster vaccination. The clonotype comes from a man aged 30 to 45 who received the YFV17D yellow fever vaccine.

The DNA for the CDR3 is TGCAGTGCTCTCAGGACAGGCAACACAGATACGCAGTATTTT. It translates to CSALRTGNTDTQYF. The chain recombines TRBV20-1 with TRBJ2-3; the match to TRBD1 covers 7 bases. V shed 5 bases and J 2 bases; nucleotides not matched to a gene: 7. Germline V gene sequence: CDR1 DFQATT, CDR2 SNEGSKA (reference sequence). This CDR3 has 14 amino acids.